The 3 T cell receptor beta chains below come from one sample, sequenced in a study of OX40 agonist ivuxolimab in advanced cancers. Profiling relied on immunoSEQ multiplex PCR, and the TCRdb table lists in-frame clones only, not all of them. The sample gives roughly 100,000 clones, approximately 89% of which show up once; 0.7% to 1% is in the top ten. The input for sequencing was CD4+ or CD8+ T cells sorted from blood, taken in a trial of the OX40 agonist ivuxolimab. These receptors all come from an adult with an advanced solid tumor such as melanoma, head and neck, liver or kidney cancer.

This rearrangement joins TRBV9 to TRBJ2-3, with 8 bases fitting TRBD2. This CDR3 has 14 amino acids. Germline-derived CDR1 and CDR2 are SGDLS and YYNGEE. V lost 3 bases to trimming and J lost 8 bases; unmatched junction nucleotides: 8. DNA of the CDR3: TGTGCCAGCAGCGGTAGCGGGGAGCAGGTTACGCAGTATTTT. As protein: CASSGSGEQVTQYF. Supplemented by reference TRBV9 and TRBJ2-3, the full variable domain reads DSGVTQTPKHLITATGQRVTLRCSPRSGDLSVYWYQQSLDQGLQFLIQYYNGEERAKGNILERFSAQQFPDLHSELNLSSLELGDSALYFCASSGSGEQVTQYFGPGTRLTVL.

The chain recombines TRBV28 with TRBJ2-7; D is perhaps TRBD2 (6 bases). The ends were cut back, 4 bases at V and 7 bases at J, with 14 bases in the middle. In germline, CDR1 is MDHEN, CDR2 SYDVKM. This CDR3 region has 13 residues. CDR3 DNA: TGTGCCAGCAGTTGGACGGGTGCGGGGGAGCAGTACTTC. It encodes CASSWTGAGEQYF. Complete variable domain (other parts from reference TRBV28 and TRBJ2-7): DVKVTQSSRYLVKRTGEKVFLECVQDMDHENMFWYRQDPGLGLRLIYFSYDVKMKEKGDIPEGYSVSREKKERFSLILESASTNQTSMYLCASSWTGAGEQYFGPGTRLTVT.

V usage is TRBV5-8 and J usage is TRBJ2-3; 11 bases agree with TRBD1. Germline-derived CDR1 and CDR2 are SGHTS and YDEGEE. The CDR3 sequence is 19 residues long. V lost 0 bases and J lost 0; bases outside the gene matches: 9. DNA for the CDR3: TGTGCCAGCAGCTTGGGGGACAGGGGGACCATCCTTAGCACAGATACGCAGTATTTT. Protein product: CASSLGDRGTILSTDTQYF. Supplemented by reference TRBV5-8 and TRBJ2-3, the full variable domain reads EAGVTQSPTHLIKTRGQQATLRCSPISGHTSVYWYQQALGLGLQFLLWYDEGEERNRGNFPPRFSGRQFPNYSSELNVNALELEDSALYLCASSLGDRGTILSTDTQYFGPGTRLTVL.